The present T cell receptor beta chain was sequenced within a study of T cell responses to AZD1222 COVID-19 vaccine. Study-wide points: Among the donors, most were white British and more were female, and clonal diversity was possibly underestimated. Close to half of all spike-specific TCRs reportedly target regions of the variants that are unmutated.

Profiling relied on immunoSEQ multiplex PCR, and the TCRdb table lists in-frame clones only, not all of them. The sample consists of around 65,000 clones, approximately 83% of them appearing once. As to this clone: Its antigen is not known.

This CDR3 is built from 16 residues. Germline CDR1 is MGHRA and CDR2 is YSYEKL. V was trimmed by 1 base and J by 4 bases, leaving 15 bases between them. The specimen comprised peripheral blood, sampled on day 0 of AZD1222 vaccination. The gene calls are TRBV4-1 and TRBJ2-3; D tentatively reads TRBD1 or TRBD2 (7 bases each). The TCR was taken from an adult in good health. CDR3 nucleotide sequence: TGCGCCAGCAGCCAAGTGGAGGGGGCGGGGGCAGATACGCAGTATTTT. Residues: CASSQVEGAGADTQYF.